This passage covers 8 T cell receptor beta chains from one sample sequenced in a study of cytomegalovirus exposure and HLA in healthy donors (dated 2017 in TCRdb). The library was obtained by the immunoSEQ multiplex PCR assay. What TCRdb holds here is the immuneACCESS table cut down to in-frame rearrangements. Part of the clones is not present; checked against another copy, under half of the missing clones reflect an unresolved V gene, and the others are unexplained. Counted in this sample were 150,000 to 200,000 clones; around 80% of them appeared once. The ten largest clones take up roughly 1.2% of the sample. Sequenced material: PBMCs. These receptors were collected from a woman aged 25 to 39 in good health and CMV-seronegative.

The V and J genes are TRBV5-1 and TRBJ2-5; 7 nucleotides match TRBD2. The CDR3 covers 14 residues. J was trimmed by 7 bases and V by 4 bases; bases with no gene match: 10. In germline, CDR1 is SGHRS, CDR2 YFSETQ. The CDR3, as DNA: TGCGCCAGCAGCCCGGGAGGCAGTGGGGGGACCCAGTACTTC. Translating gives CASSPGGSGGTQYF.

The genes are TRBV10-3 and TRBJ1-2; 9 nucleotides match TRBD1. This CDR3 is 14 amino acids long. The J segment lost 7 bases and the V segment lost 0 bases, leaving 3 bases of the junction unmatched. The germline V gene has CDR1 ENHRY and CDR2 SYGVKD. DNA of the CDR3: TGTGCCATCAGTGAGTCGGGACAGGGCTCTGGCTACACCTTC. It codes for CAISESGQGSGYTF.

This clone was seen just once. The CDR3 loop is CASSDGSERGDTQYF. DNA of the CDR3: TGCGCCAGCAGTGATGGTTCGGAAAGGGGGGATACGCAGTATTTT. This chain uses TRBV5-1 with TRBJ2-3; D might be TRBD1 (6 bases). Germline V CDR1 and CDR2: SGHRS, YFSETQ. V was cut by 5 bases and J by 6 bases, with 19 bases left in between. The CDR3 runs 15 residues.

The chain is built from TRBV10-3 and TRBJ1-2; TRBD1 agrees at 10 bases. With 10 bases clipped from V and 7 bases from J, the junction kept 9 bases outside the gene matches. CDR3 size: 13 residues. Germline V CDR1 and CDR2: ENHRY, SYGVKD. The DNA of the CDR3 is TGTGCCACGGGGGACAGGGGCATACGTGGCTACACCTTC. Translating gives CATGDRGIRGYTF.

The V call is TRBV7-2, the J call TRBJ2-1; maybe TRBD1 (6 bases). Germline V gene sequence: CDR1 SGHTA, CDR2 FQGNSA. This CDR3 has 15 residues. V was shortened by 5 bases and J by 1 base, with 12 bases between the two germline ends. This chain's CDR3 is CASSKTTGSYNEQFF. For the CDR3, the DNA is TGTGCCAGCAGCAAAACGACAGGTTCCTACAATGAGCAGTTCTTC.

The V and J genes are TRBV19 and TRBJ2-3; a possible D gene is TRBD2 (5 bases). The CDR3 runs 12 residues. Germline V gives CDR1 LNHDA, CDR2 SQIVND (reference sequence). Trimming shortened V by 1 base and J by 10 bases, and 9 bases separated the two germline ends. The CDR3 here is CASSIVPGAQYF. In nucleotides, the CDR3 is TGTGCCAGTAGTATAGTCCCCGGGGCGCAGTATTTT.

This chain links TRBV11-2 with TRBJ2-7; D is ambiguous. Trimming removed 3 bases from V and 3 bases from J, with 12 bases in between. The CDR3 runs to 14 residues. Per the germline V gene, CDR1 is SGHAT and CDR2 is FQNNGV. The CDR3 spells CASSLGPPGYEQYF. The CDR3 nucleotides read TGTGCCAGCAGCTTGGGTCCGCCAGGCTACGAGCAGTACTTC.

The chain couples TRBV30 to TRBJ2-1; D uncertain. This CDR3 contains 14 residues. Trimming stripped 4 bases from V and 4 bases from J, with 14 bases between. Germline V CDR1 and CDR2: GTSNPN, SVGIG (reference sequence). CDR3 loop: CAWNPTSPYNEQFF. CDR3 bases: TGTGCCTGGAATCCGACTTCCCCTTACAATGAGCAGTTCTTC.